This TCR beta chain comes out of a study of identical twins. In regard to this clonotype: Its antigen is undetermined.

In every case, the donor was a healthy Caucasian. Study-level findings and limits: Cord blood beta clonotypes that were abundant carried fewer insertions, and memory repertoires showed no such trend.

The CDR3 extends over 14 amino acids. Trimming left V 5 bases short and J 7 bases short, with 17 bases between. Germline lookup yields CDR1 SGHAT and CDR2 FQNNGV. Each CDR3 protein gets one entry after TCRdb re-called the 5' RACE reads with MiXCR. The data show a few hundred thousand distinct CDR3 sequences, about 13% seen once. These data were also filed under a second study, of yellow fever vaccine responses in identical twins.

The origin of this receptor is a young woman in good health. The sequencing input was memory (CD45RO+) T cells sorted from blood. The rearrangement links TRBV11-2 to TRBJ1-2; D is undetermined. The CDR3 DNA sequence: TGTGCCAGCAGCCCCGCGGGGATAGGGAGTGGCTACACCTTC. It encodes CASSPAGIGSGYTF.